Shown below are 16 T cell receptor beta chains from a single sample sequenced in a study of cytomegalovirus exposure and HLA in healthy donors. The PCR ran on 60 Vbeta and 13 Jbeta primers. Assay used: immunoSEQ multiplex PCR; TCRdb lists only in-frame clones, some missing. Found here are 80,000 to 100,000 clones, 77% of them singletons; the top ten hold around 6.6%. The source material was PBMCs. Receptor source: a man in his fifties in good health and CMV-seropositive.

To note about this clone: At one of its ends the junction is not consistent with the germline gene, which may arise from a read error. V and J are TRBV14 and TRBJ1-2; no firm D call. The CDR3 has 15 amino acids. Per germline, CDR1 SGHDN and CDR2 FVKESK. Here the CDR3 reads CASSQDLSTDASWAF. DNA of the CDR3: TGTGCCAGCAGCCAAGATCTGAGTACAGACGCCTCGTGGGCCTTC.

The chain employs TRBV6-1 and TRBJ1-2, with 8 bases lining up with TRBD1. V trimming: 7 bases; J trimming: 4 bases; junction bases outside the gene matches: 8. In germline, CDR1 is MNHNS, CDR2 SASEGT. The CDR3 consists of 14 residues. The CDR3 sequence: CASTQQGGGYGYTF. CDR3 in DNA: TGTGCCAGCACACAACAGGGGGGGGGCTATGGCTACACCTTC.

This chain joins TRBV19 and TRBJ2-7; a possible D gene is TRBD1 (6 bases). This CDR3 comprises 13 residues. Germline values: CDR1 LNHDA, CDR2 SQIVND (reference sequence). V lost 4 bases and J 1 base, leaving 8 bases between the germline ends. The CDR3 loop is CASSTGQSYEQYF. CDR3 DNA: TGTGCCAGTAGTACAGGACAGTCCTACGAGCAGTACTTC.

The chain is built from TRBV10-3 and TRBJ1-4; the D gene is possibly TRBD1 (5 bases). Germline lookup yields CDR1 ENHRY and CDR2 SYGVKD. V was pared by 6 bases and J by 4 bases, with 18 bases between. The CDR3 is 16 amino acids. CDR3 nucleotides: TGTGCCATCAGCGCTGGGCGGGGGGGTAATAATGAAAAACTGTTTTTT. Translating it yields CAISAGRGGNNEKLFF.

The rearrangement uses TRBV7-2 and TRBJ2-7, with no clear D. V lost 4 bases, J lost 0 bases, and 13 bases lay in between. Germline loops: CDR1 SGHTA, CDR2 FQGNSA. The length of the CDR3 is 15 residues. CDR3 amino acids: CASSSTYSASYEQYF. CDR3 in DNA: TGTGCCAGCAGCTCGACATATTCGGCCTCCTACGAGCAGTACTTC.

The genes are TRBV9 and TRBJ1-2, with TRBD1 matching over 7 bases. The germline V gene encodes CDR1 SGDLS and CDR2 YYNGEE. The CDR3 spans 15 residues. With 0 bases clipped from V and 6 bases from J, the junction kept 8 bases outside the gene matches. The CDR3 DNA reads TGTGCCAGCAGCGTAGCAAGTTTAGGGGGCGATGGCTACACCTTC. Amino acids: CASSVASLGGDGYTF.

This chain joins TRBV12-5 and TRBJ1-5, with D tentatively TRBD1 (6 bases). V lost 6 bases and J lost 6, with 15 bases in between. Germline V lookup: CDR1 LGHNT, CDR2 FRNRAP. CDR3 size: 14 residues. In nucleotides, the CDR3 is TGTGCTAGTGGCACGACAGGATTCAGTCAGCCCCAGCATTTT. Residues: CASGTTGFSQPQHF.

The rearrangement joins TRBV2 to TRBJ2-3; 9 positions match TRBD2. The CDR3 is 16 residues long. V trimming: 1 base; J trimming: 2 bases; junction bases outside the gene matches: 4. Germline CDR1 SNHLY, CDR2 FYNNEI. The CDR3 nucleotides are TGTGCCAGCAGTGAAGGGCTAGCGGGGTACACAGATACGCAGTATTTT. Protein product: CASSEGLAGYTDTQYF.

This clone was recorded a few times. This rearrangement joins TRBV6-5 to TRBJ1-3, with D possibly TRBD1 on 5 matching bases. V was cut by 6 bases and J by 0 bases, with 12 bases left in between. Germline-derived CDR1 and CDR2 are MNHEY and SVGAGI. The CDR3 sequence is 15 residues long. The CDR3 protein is CASRSTGDSGNTIYF. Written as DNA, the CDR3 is TGTGCCAGCAGATCAACAGGTGACTCTGGAAACACCATATATTTT.

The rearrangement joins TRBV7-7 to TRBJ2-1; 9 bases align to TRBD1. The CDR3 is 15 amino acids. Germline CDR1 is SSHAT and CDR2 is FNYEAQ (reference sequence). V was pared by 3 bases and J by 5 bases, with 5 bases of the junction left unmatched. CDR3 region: CASSLGQGADNEQFF. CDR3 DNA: TGTGCCAGCAGCTTGGGACAGGGTGCAGACAATGAGCAGTTCTTC.

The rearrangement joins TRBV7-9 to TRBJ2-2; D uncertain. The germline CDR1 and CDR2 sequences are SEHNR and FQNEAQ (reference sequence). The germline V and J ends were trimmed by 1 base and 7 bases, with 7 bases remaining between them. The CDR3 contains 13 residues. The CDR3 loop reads CASSLVNGGELFF. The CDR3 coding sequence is TGTGCCAGCAGCTTAGTGAACGGCGGGGAGCTGTTTTTT.

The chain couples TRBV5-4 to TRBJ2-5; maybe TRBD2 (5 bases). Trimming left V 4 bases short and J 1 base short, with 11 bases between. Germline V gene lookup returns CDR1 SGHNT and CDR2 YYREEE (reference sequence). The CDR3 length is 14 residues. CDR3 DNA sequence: TGTGCCAGCAGCCCCGGACTCCTCCAAGAGACCCAGTACTTC. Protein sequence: CASSPGLLQETQYF.

The CDR3 DNA reads TGTGCCAGCAGCCTATCGAAAAATTCACCCCTCCACTTT. Its translation: CASSLSKNSPLHF. The V and J genes are TRBV11-2 and TRBJ1-6, with D hard to call. Germline CDR1 is SGHAT and CDR2 is FQNNGV. V lost 5 bases and J 7 bases, leaving 9 bases between the germline ends. The CDR3 sequence is 13 residues long. The variable domain in full, with the rest retrieved from reference TRBV11-2 and TRBJ1-6, is EAGVAQSPRYKIIEKRQSVAFWCNPISGHATLYWYQQILGQGPKLLIQFQNNGVVDDSQLPKDRFSAERLKGVDSTLKIQPAKLEDSAVYLCASSLSKNSPLHFGNGTRLTVT.

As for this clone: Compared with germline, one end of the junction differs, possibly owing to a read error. Here the CDR3 DNA reads TGTGCCAGCAGCTTAGGAGACAGGGCGGTGGATCAGCCCCAGAATTTT. It specifies CASSLGDRAVDQPQNF. This rearrangement joins TRBV7-9 to TRBJ1-5, with 7 bases that match TRBD1. Germline V gene data show CDR1 as SEHNR and CDR2 as FQNEAQ (reference sequence). This CDR3 contains 16 residues.

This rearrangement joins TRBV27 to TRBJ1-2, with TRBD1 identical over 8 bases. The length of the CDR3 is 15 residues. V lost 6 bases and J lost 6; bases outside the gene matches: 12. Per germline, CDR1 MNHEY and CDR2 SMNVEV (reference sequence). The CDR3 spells CASRGWEGQENGYTF. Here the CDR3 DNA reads TGTGCCAGCAGAGGGTGGGAGGGACAGGAAAATGGCTACACCTTC.

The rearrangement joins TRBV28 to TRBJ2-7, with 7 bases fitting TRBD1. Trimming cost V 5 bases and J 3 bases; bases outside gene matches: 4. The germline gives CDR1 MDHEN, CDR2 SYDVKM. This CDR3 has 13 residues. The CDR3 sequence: CASSPGTDYEQYF. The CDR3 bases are TGTGCCAGCAGTCCAGGGACAGACTACGAGCAGTACTTC.